These 27 T cell receptor beta chains were all obtained from the same sample, sequenced in a study of blood T cell repertoires in COVID-19. Profiling relied on immunoSEQ multiplex PCR, and the TCRdb table lists in-frame clones only, not all of them. Of around 190,000 clones in the sample, just over 85% were seen once. The sample was PBMCs or T cells enriched from blood (not recorded which). Receptor source: a woman between 18 and 29 years old who had recovered from COVID-19.

The V gene is TRBV9, the J gene TRBJ2-7; 7 bases map to TRBD1. The CDR3 consists of 15 residues. Looked up from germline, CDR1 is SGDLS and CDR2 is YYNGEE. The trim removed 4 bases at V and 3 bases at J, leaving 10 bases unmatched. CDR3 bases: TGTGCCAGCAGCCCCCAACCGGGACAGAGCTACGAGCAGTACTTC. Protein product: CASSPQPGQSYEQYF.

CDR3 region: CASSFELGISYEQYF. CDR3 coding DNA: TGTGCCAGCAGCTTCGAACTCGGGATTTCCTACGAGCAGTACTTC. This chain joins TRBV7-8 and TRBJ2-7, with D possibly matching TRBD2 (5 bases). V dropped 3 bases and J dropped 1 base, with 13 bases sitting between them. CDR3 size: 15 residues. Germline V gives CDR1 SGHVS, CDR2 FQNEAQ.

The chain carries TRBV15 and TRBJ2-1, with TRBD1 matching over 10 bases. J lost 5 bases, V lost 6 bases, and 7 bases had no gene match. The germline V gene has CDR1 LNHNV and CDR2 YYDKDF (reference sequence). This CDR3 has 15 residues. CDR3 protein: CATSRDRGGHNEQFF. DNA of the CDR3: TGTGCCACCAGTCGGGACAGGGGAGGCCACAATGAGCAGTTCTTC.

Here the CDR3 reads CASSEFHQGKDTQYF. CDR3 in DNA: TGTGCCAGCAGTGAGTTTCACCAGGGAAAGGATACGCAGTATTTT. V and J are TRBV25-1 and TRBJ2-3; tentative D call: TRBD1 (5 bases). CDR3 length: 15 amino acids. Per the germline V gene, CDR1 is MGHDK and CDR2 is SYGVNS. Trimming took 3 bases from V and 6 from J, leaving 16 bases between them.

This clone was recorded only once. The V and J genes are TRBV7-9 and TRBJ1-1; no clear D. The CDR3 is made up of 12 amino acids. In germline, CDR1 is SEHNR, CDR2 FQNEAQ (reference sequence). Trimming stripped 2 bases from V and 7 bases from J, with 8 bases between. CDR3 sequence: CASSLYGVEAFF. CDR3 in DNA: TGTGCCAGCAGCTTATACGGGGTTGAAGCTTTCTTT.

The rearrangement links TRBV7-3 to TRBJ2-7, with unresolved D. This CDR3 region has 13 residues. V lost 5 bases, J lost 0 bases, and 8 bases lay in between. Germline loops: CDR1 SGHTA, CDR2 FQGTGA. This chain's CDR3 is CASSPGPSYEQYF. CDR3 bases: TGTGCCAGCAGCCCAGGCCCCTCCTACGAGCAGTACTTC.

This chain joins TRBV7-9 and TRBJ1-1, with a weak D call TRBD1 (6 bases). The CDR3 spans 13 residues. The germline CDR1 and CDR2 sequences are SEHNR and FQNEAQ (reference sequence). Trimming removed 2 bases at V and 10 bases at J, with 14 bases between. CDR3 loop: CASSLSRDRPAFF. Written as DNA, the CDR3 is TGTGCCAGCAGCTTATCACGCGACAGGCCAGCTTTCTTT.

The genes are TRBV7-8 and TRBJ2-3; a weak D match, TRBD2 (6 bases). The CDR3 loop spans 16 amino acids. CDR1 is SGHVS, CDR2 FQNEAQ, per germline. Trimming removed 1 base at V and 3 bases at J, with 14 bases between. CDR3 region: CASSLGVGGTTDTQYF. The CDR3 DNA reads as TGTGCCAGCAGCTTAGGGGTTGGAGGGACGACAGATACGCAGTATTTT.

The rearrangement uses TRBV5-4 and TRBJ1-1; maybe TRBD1 (5 bases). V was shortened by 4 bases and J by 9 bases, with 19 bases between the two germline ends. The CDR3 contains 14 residues. From germline, CDR1 is SGHNT and CDR2 YYREEE (reference sequence). The DNA of the CDR3 is TGTGCCAGCAGCGTACCTGGGGTACGACAGAAAGCTTTCTTT. Amino acids: CASSVPGVRQKAFF.

The V gene is TRBV7-2, the J gene TRBJ1-3; maybe TRBD1 (6 bases). The CDR3 has 13 amino acids. Per the germline V gene, CDR1 is SGHTA and CDR2 is FQGNSA. V was trimmed by 6 bases and J by 7 bases, leaving 13 bases between them. The CDR3 coding sequence is TGTGCCAGCAGATCAGGGGTTTGGAACACCATATATTTT. Residues: CASRSGVWNTIYF.

This clone was picked up one time. The genes are TRBV7-8 and TRBJ2-1; 13 bases map to TRBD2. The CDR3 extends over 15 amino acids. CDR1 SGHVS and CDR2 FQNEAQ come from the germline V gene. V was pared by 5 bases and J by 6 bases, with 4 bases of the junction left unmatched. The CDR3 nucleotides are TGTGCCAGCAGCCCCCGGACTAGCGGGGGCAATGAGCAGTTCTTC. This gives the protein CASSPRTSGGNEQFF. Variable domain in full (rest from reference TRBV7-8 and TRBJ2-1): GAGVSQSPRYKVAKRGQDVALRCDPISGHVSLFWYQQALGQGPEFLTYFQNEAQLDKSGLPSDRFFAERPEGSVSTLKIQRTQQEDSAVYLCASSPRTSGGNEQFFGPGTRLTVL.

Comments on this clone: The identical CDR3 is also encoded by other nucleotide sequences in the sample. The chain combines TRBV18 with TRBJ1-1; no clear D. The CDR3 is 15 residues long. CDR1 is KGHSH, CDR2 LQKENI, per germline. The V end was cut by 2 bases, the J end by 1 base, with 11 bases between. Written as DNA, the CDR3 is TGTGCCAGCTCACCAGTCGGACTGACGAACACTGAAGCTTTCTTT. Translated: CASSPVGLTNTEAFF.

This chain links TRBV7-6 with TRBJ2-5; no definite D call. Trimming pared 3 bases from V and 4 bases from J, leaving 3 bases between. The CDR3 length is 11 residues. From germline, CDR1 is SGHVS and CDR2 FNYEAQ. The CDR3 protein is CASSFRETQYF. The CDR3 DNA reads as TGTGCCAGCAGCTTTCGAGAGACCCAGTACTTC.

This clone has a handful of counts. The chain employs TRBV7-9 and TRBJ2-3; the match to TRBD2 covers 7 bases. Germline V CDR1 and CDR2: SEHNR, FQNEAQ (reference sequence). Losses at the gene ends were 1 base for V and 4 bases for J; bases not matched to a gene: 8. The CDR3 spans 16 residues. For the CDR3, the DNA is TGTGCCAGCAGCTTAGGGGTGGGGCTAGCGGCAGATACGCAGTATTTT. It translates to CASSLGVGLAADTQYF.

This chain links TRBV5-8 with TRBJ2-5; 8 bases match TRBD2. Trimming at V came to 4 bases and at J to 7 bases, leaving 9 bases not matched to a gene. CDR3 length equals 14 residues. The germline V gene encodes CDR1 SGHTS and CDR2 YDEGEE. The CDR3 region is CASSGRTSPRTQYF. In DNA, the CDR3 is TGTGCCAGCAGCGGGAGGACTAGCCCTAGGACCCAGTACTTC.

This clone was seen a few times. The CDR3 DNA sequence: TGCGCCAGCAGTGATATCATAGCGGGGGGAAACACAGATACGCAGTATTTT. It specifies CASSDIIAGGNTDTQYF. This chain uses TRBV10-1 with TRBJ2-3; TRBD2 aligns across 10 bases. Germline CDR1 reads WNHNN; CDR2 reads SYGVQD (reference sequence). CDR3 length equals 17 residues. The V gene end was trimmed by 3 bases and the J gene end by 2 bases; junction bases not matched to a gene: 8.

This clone turned up a few times. This chain connects TRBV25-1 to TRBJ2-5; possibly TRBD2 for D (5 bases). Looked up from germline, CDR1 is MGHDK and CDR2 is SYGVNS. The CDR3 sequence is 13 residues long. V was shortened by 0 bases and J by 4 bases, with 6 bases between the two germline ends. Written as DNA, the CDR3 is TGTGCCAGCAGTGAATATGGGAGAGAGACCCAGTACTTC. It yields the protein CASSEYGRETQYF.

The chain recombines TRBV27 with TRBJ1-5, with a tentative D call TRBD1 (5 bases). There are 12 residues in the CDR3. In germline, CDR1 is MNHEY, CDR2 SMNVEV (reference sequence). The V and J ends lost 11 bases and 5 bases respectively, with 13 bases between them. The CDR3 loop is CALGEEHQPQHF. CDR3 sequence (DNA): TGTGCCCTGGGGGAGGAGCATCAGCCCCAGCATTTT.

The rearrangement links TRBV27 to TRBJ2-1; D is undetermined. CDR3 size: 17 residues. The V end lost 2 bases, the J end lost 4 bases, and 18 bases lay between the germline ends. CDR1 and CDR2 (germline): MNHEY, SMNVEV (reference sequence). CDR3 bases: TGTGCCAGCAGTTTAAGTTTTTCGTTGCATACATACAATGAGCAGTTCTTC. Translating it yields CASSLSFSLHTYNEQFF.

This clone appeared once. J is TRBJ2-7 and V is TRBV20-1, with a possible D match to TRBD2 (6 bases). V was clipped by 3 bases and J by 4 bases, with 16 bases between them. The CDR3 length is 14 residues. Per germline, CDR1 DFQATT and CDR2 SNEGSKA (reference sequence). The DNA of the CDR3 is TGCAGTGCTAGTCCGGGGGTCCGCCCGTACGAGCAGTACTTC. Translated, it gives CSASPGVRPYEQYF.

This chain connects TRBV3-1 (or the pseudogene TRBV3-2) to TRBJ1-3, with 7 bases fitting TRBD1. With 0 bases clipped from V and 0 bases from J, the junction kept 2 bases outside the gene matches. The CDR3 is 16 residues long. The germline V gene has CDR1 LGHDT and CDR2 YNNKEL (reference sequence). The CDR3 sequence: CASSQERGHSGNTIYF. As DNA, the CDR3 is TGTGCCAGCAGCCAAGAGAGGGGGCACTCTGGAAACACCATATATTTT.

The chain recombines TRBV27 with TRBJ2-1, with D hard to call. The CDR3 has 14 residues. Germline V gene sequence: CDR1 MNHEY, CDR2 SMNVEV (reference sequence). With 0 bases removed from V and 9 bases from J, the gap between germline ends came to 12 bases. The CDR3 region is CASSLSQYRFEQFF. DNA of the CDR3: TGTGCCAGCAGTTTATCCCAGTACCGATTTGAGCAGTTCTTC.

This chain connects TRBV28 to TRBJ1-3; 10 bases map to TRBD1. The CDR3 is made up of 15 amino acids. Trimming cost V 6 bases and J 0 bases; bases outside gene matches: 2. CDR1 MDHEN and CDR2 SYDVKM come from the germline V gene. CDR3 sequence reads: CASRGQGTSGNTIYF. The CDR3 DNA sequence: TGTGCCAGCAGGGGACAGGGGACCTCTGGAAACACCATATATTTT.

V usage is TRBV2 and J usage is TRBJ1-2; D not certain. V was clipped by 4 bases and J by 4 bases, with 16 bases between them. This CDR3 has 15 amino acids. Germline CDR1 SNHLY, CDR2 FYNNEI. The CDR3 DNA follows: TGTGCCAGCAGTGCCCTACTGGTGAATTTCTATGGCTACACCTTC. Amino acid sequence: CASSALLVNFYGYTF.

CDR3 amino acids: CASRPGGVRELAYNEQFF. The CDR3 DNA reads TGTGCCAGCAGACCCGGTGGGGTAAGGGAGTTGGCCTACAATGAGCAGTTCTTC. The chain has TRBV27 and TRBJ2-1, with a tentative D call TRBD2 (5 bases). Trimming left V 6 bases short and J 2 bases short, with 23 bases between. The V gene's germline CDR1 is MNHEY and CDR2 SMNVEV (reference sequence). The CDR3 covers 18 residues.

The genes are TRBV5-4 and TRBJ2-3; 8 bases agree with TRBD2. Germline values: CDR1 SGHNT, CDR2 YYREEE (reference sequence). The trim removed 0 bases at V and 3 bases at J, leaving 6 bases unmatched. The CDR3 length is 16 residues. The CDR3 DNA reads as TGTGCCAGCAGCTTGGATCCCAGCGGGAGTACAGATACGCAGTATTTT. Its protein is CASSLDPSGSTDTQYF.

V and J are TRBV6-5 and TRBJ1-1, with a possible D match to TRBD1 (6 bases). Between the trimmed V and J ends, which lost 2 bases and 8 bases, there was a span of 12 bases. The CDR3 length is 13 residues. Germline CDR1 MNHEY, CDR2 SVGAGI. CDR3 residues: CASSYPQGTEAFF. For the CDR3, the DNA is TGTGCCAGCAGTTACCCGCAGGGGACAGAAGCTTTCTTT.